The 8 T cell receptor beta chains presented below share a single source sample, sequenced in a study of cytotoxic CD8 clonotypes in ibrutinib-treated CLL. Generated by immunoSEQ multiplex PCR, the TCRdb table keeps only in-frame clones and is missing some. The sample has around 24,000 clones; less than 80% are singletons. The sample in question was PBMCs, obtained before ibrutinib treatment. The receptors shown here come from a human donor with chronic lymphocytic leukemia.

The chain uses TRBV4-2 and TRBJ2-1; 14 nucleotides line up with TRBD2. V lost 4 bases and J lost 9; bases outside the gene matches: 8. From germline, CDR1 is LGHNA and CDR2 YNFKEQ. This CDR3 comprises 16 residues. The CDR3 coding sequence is TGTGCCAGCAGCCCGACTAGCGGGAGGGCCGGTACTGAGCAGTTCTTC. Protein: CASSPTSGRAGTEQFF.

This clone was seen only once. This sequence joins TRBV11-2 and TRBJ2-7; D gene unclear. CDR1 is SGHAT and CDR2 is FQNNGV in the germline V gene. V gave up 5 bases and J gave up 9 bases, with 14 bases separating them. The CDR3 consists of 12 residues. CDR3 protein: CASSPPTVVQYF. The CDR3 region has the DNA TGTGCCAGCAGCCCCCCCACCGTCGTGCAGTACTTC.

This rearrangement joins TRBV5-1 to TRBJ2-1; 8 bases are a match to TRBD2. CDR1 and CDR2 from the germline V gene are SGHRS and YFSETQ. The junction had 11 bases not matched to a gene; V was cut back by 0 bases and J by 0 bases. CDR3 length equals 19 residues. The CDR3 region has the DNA TGCGCCAGCAGCTTGGAGGCTAGCGGGTACCTCAGCTCCTACAATGAGCAGTTCTTC. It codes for CASSLEASGYLSSYNEQFF.

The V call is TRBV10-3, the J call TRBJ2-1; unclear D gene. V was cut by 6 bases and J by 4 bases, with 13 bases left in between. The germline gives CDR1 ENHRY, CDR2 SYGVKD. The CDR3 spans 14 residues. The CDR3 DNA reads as TGTGCCATCAGCCCAGGAGCTGGATACAATGAGCAGTTCTTC. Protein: CAISPGAGYNEQFF.

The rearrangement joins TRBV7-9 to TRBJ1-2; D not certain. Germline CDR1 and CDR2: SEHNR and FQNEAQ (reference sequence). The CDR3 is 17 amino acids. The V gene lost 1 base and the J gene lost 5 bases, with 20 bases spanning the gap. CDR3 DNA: TGTGCCAGCAGCTTAGACCCTGCAAGGACGTCTCGATATGGCTACACCTTC. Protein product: CASSLDPARTSRYGYTF.

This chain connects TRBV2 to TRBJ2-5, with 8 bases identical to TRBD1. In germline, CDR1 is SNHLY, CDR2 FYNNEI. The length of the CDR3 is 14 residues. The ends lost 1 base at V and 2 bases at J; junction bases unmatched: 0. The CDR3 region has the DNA TGTGCCAGCAGTGAAGACAGGGGGCAAGAGACCCAGTACTTC. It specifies CASSEDRGQETQYF.

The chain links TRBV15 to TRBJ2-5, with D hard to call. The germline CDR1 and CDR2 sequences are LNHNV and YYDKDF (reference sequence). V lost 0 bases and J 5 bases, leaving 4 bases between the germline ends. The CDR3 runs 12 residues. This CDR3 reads CATSRDQETQYF. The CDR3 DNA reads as TGTGCCACCAGCAGAGATCAGGAGACCCAGTACTTC.

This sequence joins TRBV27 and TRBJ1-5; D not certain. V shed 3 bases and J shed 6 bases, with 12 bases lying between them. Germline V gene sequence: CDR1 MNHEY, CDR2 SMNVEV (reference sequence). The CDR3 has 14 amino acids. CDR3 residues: CASSLKSGFQPQHF. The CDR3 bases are TGTGCCAGCAGTTTGAAGTCGGGATTTCAGCCCCAGCATTTT.